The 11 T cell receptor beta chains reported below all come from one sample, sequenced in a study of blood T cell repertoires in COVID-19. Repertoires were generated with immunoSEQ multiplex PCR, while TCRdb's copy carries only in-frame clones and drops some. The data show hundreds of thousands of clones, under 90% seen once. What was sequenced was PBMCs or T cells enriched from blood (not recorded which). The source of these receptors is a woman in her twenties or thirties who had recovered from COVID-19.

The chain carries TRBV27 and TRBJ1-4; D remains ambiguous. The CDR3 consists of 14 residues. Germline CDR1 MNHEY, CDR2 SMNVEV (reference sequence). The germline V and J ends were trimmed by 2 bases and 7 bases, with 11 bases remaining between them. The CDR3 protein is CASSLGGLREKLFF. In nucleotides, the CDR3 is TGTGCCAGCAGTTTAGGCGGGCTCCGTGAAAAACTGTTTTTT.

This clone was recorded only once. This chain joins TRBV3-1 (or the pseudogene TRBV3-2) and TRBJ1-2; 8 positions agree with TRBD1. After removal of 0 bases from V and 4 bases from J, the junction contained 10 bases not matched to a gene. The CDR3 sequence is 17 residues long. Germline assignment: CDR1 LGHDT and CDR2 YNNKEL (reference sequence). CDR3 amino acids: CASSQDLIGQGRYGYTF. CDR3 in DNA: TGTGCCAGCAGCCAAGATTTAATAGGACAGGGTCGCTATGGCTACACCTTC.

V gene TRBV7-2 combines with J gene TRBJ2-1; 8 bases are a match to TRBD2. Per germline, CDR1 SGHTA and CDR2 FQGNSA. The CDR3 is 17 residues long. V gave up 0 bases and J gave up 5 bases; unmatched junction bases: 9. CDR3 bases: TGTGCCAGCAGCTTAGCGTATGCGGGAGGCGGCCACAATGAGCAGTTCTTC. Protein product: CASSLAYAGGGHNEQFF.

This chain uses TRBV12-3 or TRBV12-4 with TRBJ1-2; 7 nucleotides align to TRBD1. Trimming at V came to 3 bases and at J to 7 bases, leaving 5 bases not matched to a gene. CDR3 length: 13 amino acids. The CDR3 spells CASSFTGVPGYTF. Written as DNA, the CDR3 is TGTGCCAGCAGTTTTACAGGGGTTCCTGGCTACACCTTC.

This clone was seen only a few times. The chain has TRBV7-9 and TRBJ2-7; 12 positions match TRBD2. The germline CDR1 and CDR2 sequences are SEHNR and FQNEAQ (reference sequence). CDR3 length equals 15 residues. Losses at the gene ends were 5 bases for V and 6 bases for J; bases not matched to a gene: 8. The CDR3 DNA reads TGTGCCAGCAGCCAATCGACTAGCGGGAGTCGCGAGCAGTACTTC. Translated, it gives CASSQSTSGSREQYF.

CDR3 nucleotide sequence: TGTGCCAGCACCCCGGCAAGGGGCAGGGGGCGAGGTGGCTACACCTTC. As protein: CASTPARGRGRGGYTF. V and J are TRBV7-9 and TRBJ1-2; 8 positions agree with TRBD1. There are 16 residues in the CDR3. In germline, CDR1 is SEHNR, CDR2 FQNEAQ (reference sequence). J was trimmed by 7 bases and V by 7 bases; bases with no gene match: 17.

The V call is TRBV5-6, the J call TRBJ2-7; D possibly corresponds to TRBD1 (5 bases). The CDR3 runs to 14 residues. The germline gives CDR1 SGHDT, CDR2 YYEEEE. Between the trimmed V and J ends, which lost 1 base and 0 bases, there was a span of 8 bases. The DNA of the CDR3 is TGTGCCAGCAGCTTGCCGGACACCTCCTACGAGCAGTACTTC. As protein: CASSLPDTSYEQYF.

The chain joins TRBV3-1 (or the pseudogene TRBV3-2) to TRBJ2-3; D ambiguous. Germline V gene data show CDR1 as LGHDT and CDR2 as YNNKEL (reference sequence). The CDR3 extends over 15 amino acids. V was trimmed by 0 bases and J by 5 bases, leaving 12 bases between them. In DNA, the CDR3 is TGTGCCAGCAGCCAAGATCTGCGGTCGGGAGATACGCAGTATTTT. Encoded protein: CASSQDLRSGDTQYF.

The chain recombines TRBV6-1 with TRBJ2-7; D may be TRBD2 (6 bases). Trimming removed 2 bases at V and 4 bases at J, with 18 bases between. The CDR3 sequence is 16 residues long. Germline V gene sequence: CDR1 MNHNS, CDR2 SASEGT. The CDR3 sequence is CASSEKRASVGYEQYF. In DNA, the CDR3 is TGTGCCAGCAGTGAAAAACGGGCTAGCGTCGGATACGAGCAGTACTTC.

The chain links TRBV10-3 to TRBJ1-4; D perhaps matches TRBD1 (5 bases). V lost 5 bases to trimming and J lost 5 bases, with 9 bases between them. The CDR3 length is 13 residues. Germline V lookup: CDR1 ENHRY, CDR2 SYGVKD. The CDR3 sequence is CAISRTPNEKLFF. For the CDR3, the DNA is TGTGCCATCAGTAGGACACCGAATGAAAAACTGTTTTTT.

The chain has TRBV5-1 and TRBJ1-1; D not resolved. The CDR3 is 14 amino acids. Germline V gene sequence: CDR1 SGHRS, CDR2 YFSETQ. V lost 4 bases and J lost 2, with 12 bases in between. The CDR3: CASSPGGSNTEAFF. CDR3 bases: TGCGCCAGCAGCCCTGGAGGCAGTAACACTGAAGCTTTCTTT. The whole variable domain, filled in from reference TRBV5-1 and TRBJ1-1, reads KAGVTQTPRYLIKTRGQQVTLSCSPISGHRSVSWYQQTPGQGLQFLFEYFSETQRNKGNFPGRFSGRQFSNSRSEMNVSTLELGDSALYLCASSPGGSNTEAFFGQGTRLTVV.